This T cell receptor (beta chain) was identified during a study of a mutant IDH1 vaccine in newly diagnosed glioma. About the research overall: Of the patients given treatment, around 60% were male and 37.5% were female, and a mean age of around 38 years was recorded. Week 35 was assigned to visit V12, and week 47 was assigned to visit V13. Standard pretreatment was either radiotherapy, temozolomide, or, for most, radiochemotherapy with temozolomide.

Here immunoSEQ multiplex PCR was the method, and the copy in TCRdb shows in-frame clones only, minus some. The sample contains about 45,000 clones, around 92% of which appear only once. Sample time point: week 35, safety follow-up. Doses of 300 ug of mutant IDH1 20-mer peptide were given with topical imiquimod. To note about this clone: Its antigen is as yet unknown.

The CDR3 has 13 amino acids. CDR1 is SGDLS and CDR2 is YYNGEE in the germline V gene. V lost 3 bases, J lost 0 bases, and 5 bases lay in between. The sequences come from PBMCs, collected from a glioma patient whose treatment included an IDH1 peptide vaccine. The V gene is TRBV9, the J gene TRBJ2-3; the D is unclear. This clonotype originated in a man aged 45 to 65 with glioma. The DNA for the CDR3 is TGTGCCAGCAGCGAATCTAGCACAGATACGCAGTATTTT. Translating gives CASSESSTDTQYF.